By sample share, the clone carrying this TCR beta chain is large. The sample originates from a study of tumor-infiltrating lymphocytes in oesophageal squamous cell carcinoma. From the PCR reads, TCRdb called clonotypes with MiXCR, one entry per CDR3 protein. The sample includes 13,000 or so distinct CDR3 sequences, roughly half of them seen just once. V was clipped by 4 bases and J by 4 bases; unmatched bases: 6. CDR1 is SGHVS, CDR2 FQNEAQ, per germline. The CDR3 runs 14 residues. V usage is TRBV7-8 and J usage is TRBJ2-7; 8 nucleotides align to TRBD1. Sequenced material: blood. The source of this sequence is a female donor with esophageal squamous cell carcinoma. In DNA, the CDR3 is TGTGCCAGCAGCTCGTGGACAGGGAAATACGAGCAGTACTTC. Residues: CASSSWTGKYEQYF.